The 7 T cell receptor beta chains listed next were all sequenced from one sample in a study of T cell changes during pregnancy in multiple sclerosis. This table comes from immunoSEQ multiplex PCR, and its TCRdb copy is limited to in-frame clones, with some not included. The data hold around 50,000 clones, with 92% observed a single time. Specimen: CD4+ T cells from peripheral blood mononuclear cells, collected in the third trimester of pregnancy. The receptors here all came from a female donor with multiple sclerosis, enrolled in a pregnancy study.

This sequence joins TRBV4-1 and TRBJ1-3; D is possibly TRBD1 (6 bases). Per germline, CDR1 MGHRA and CDR2 YSYEKL. This CDR3 is 19 amino acids long. V was clipped by 4 bases and J by 2 bases, with 24 bases between them. The CDR3 nucleotides are TGCGCCAGCAGCCCCATTCTGTCGGCACAGGGACCTCCTGGAAACACCATATATTTT. Translation gives CASSPILSAQGPPGNTIYF.

V and J are TRBV23-1 and TRBJ2-7; D might be TRBD2 (6 bases). TRBV23-1 is marked as an open reading frame, function uncertain. The CDR3 is 13 amino acids. V lost 9 bases and J 3 bases, leaving 15 bases between the germline ends. For the CDR3, the DNA is TGCGCCAGAACTTCGGGACTCGGCTACGAGCAGTACTTC. Amino acids: CARTSGLGYEQYF.

This clone has only one observation. This sequence joins TRBV27 and TRBJ1-5; TRBD1 agrees at 7 bases. Per the germline V gene, CDR1 is MNHEY and CDR2 is SMNVEV (reference sequence). The CDR3 runs to 15 residues. V was clipped by 5 bases and J by 7 bases; unmatched bases: 11. CDR3 nucleotides: TGTGCCAGCAGTCCGCGAAACAGGGGAAGGCAGCCCCAGCATTTT. It specifies CASSPRNRGRQPQHF.

This clone is a singleton in its sample. V usage is TRBV15 and J usage is TRBJ1-1; D not resolved. The CDR3 is 12 amino acids. Trimming removed 0 bases at V and 8 bases at J, with 7 bases between. The V gene's germline CDR1 is LNHNV and CDR2 YYDKDF (reference sequence). CDR3: CATSRDRVEAFF. For the CDR3, the DNA is TGTGCCACCAGCAGAGATCGGGTCGAAGCTTTCTTT.

This chain joins TRBV25-1 and TRBJ1-6, with D possibly matching TRBD1 (6 bases). The germline V gene encodes CDR1 MGHDK and CDR2 SYGVNS. The CDR3 is made up of 15 amino acids. The V and J ends lost 6 bases and 6 bases respectively, with 15 bases between them. This CDR3 reads CASSRTRTVNSPLHF. The DNA of the CDR3 is TGTGCCAGCAGCCGGACCCGGACAGTTAATTCACCCCTCCACTTT.

The chain's CDR3 is CAISATQTGSSYNEQFF. DNA of the CDR3: TGTGCCATCAGTGCCACTCAGACTGGAAGCTCCTACAATGAGCAGTTCTTC. This chain joins TRBV10-3 and TRBJ2-1; D is unresolved. Trimming pared 4 bases from V and 0 bases from J, leaving 16 bases between. Germline V gives CDR1 ENHRY, CDR2 SYGVKD. The CDR3 contains 17 residues.

This chain uses TRBV30 with TRBJ1-1; the D is unclear. Per the germline V gene, CDR1 is GTSNPN and CDR2 is SVGIG (reference sequence). V lost 4 bases, J lost 7 bases, and 16 bases lay in between. The CDR3 is 13 amino acids. The CDR3: CAWIKVRVGEAFF. The CDR3 DNA sequence: TGTGCCTGGATTAAGGTGCGGGTTGGTGAAGCTTTCTTT.